This T cell receptor (beta chain) was retrieved from a study of patients and donors after allogeneic stem cell transplantation. Only a few counts were recorded for this clonotype. Each CDR3 protein gets one entry after TCRdb re-called the RT-PCR reads with MiXCR. Of about 24,000 distinct CDR3 sequences in the sample, about 45% were seen once. The CDR3 consists of 15 residues. Germline lookup yields CDR1 SGHRS and CDR2 YFSETQ. V lost 4 bases and J lost 0, with 13 bases in between. The chain recombines TRBV5-1 with TRBJ1-1; tentative D call: TRBD1 (6 bases). The sequenced sample consisted of blood, either unsorted or a sorted T cell fraction (not recorded which). The TCR comes from a human donor who was either an allogeneic HSCT recipient or a stem cell or donor lymphocyte infusion donor (not recorded which). It is not recorded whose cells these are; they may come from a transplant donor. In nucleotides, the CDR3 is TGCGCCAGCAGCGTTACAGGGCTCATGAACACTGAAGCTTTCTTT. It encodes CASSVTGLMNTEAFF.